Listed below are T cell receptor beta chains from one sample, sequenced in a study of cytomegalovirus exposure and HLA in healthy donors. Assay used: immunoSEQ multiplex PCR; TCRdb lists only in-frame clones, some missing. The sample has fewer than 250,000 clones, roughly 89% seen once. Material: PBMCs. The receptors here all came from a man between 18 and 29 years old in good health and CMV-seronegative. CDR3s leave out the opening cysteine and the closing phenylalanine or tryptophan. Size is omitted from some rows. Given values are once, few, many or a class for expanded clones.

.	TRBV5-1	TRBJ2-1	ASKAGGLSYNEQF
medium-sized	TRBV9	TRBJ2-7	ASSKGLMPEQY
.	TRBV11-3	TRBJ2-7	ASSPMTTDEQY
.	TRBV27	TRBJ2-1	ASTPVGTRVNEQF
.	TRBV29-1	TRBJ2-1	SVARKGGAYNEQF
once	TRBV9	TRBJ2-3	ASSEGTNYRTQY
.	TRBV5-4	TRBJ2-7	ASSYPQGEQY
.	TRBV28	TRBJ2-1	ASSTRTGLDEQF
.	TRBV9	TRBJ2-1	ASGTGGAGDVQF
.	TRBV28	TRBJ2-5	ASKSIQETQY
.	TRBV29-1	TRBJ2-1	SPLVRFEQF
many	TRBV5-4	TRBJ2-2	ATYGGMLNTGELF
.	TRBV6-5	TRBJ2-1	ASGSGYNEQF
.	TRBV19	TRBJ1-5	ASSIKQGPQPQH
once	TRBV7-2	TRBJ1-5	ASSWRAGQPQH
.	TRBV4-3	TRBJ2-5	ASSQMGTTSSYSETQY
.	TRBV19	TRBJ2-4	ASSIVRTGLVLAKNIQY